This T cell receptor beta chain was retrieved from a study of shared clonotypes between healthy human individuals. On the study more broadly: The donor group consisted of two women and a few men, aged 18 to 49. Whole-study findings and limits: Genetic and exposure-history diversity was limited by the few donors. Compared with clonotypes that all four donors shared, non-shared clonotypes had lower generation probabilities. Sharing across a handful of donors was seen in 4% to 6.5% of naive CD4 clonotypes.

To note about this clone: Its antigen is as yet unknown.

The CDR3 is made up of 15 amino acids. The ends were cut back, 1 base at V and 5 bases at J, with 13 bases in the middle. The germline V gene encodes CDR1 SGHVS and CDR2 FQNEAQ. Clones were read by immunoSEQ multiplex PCR, and TCRdb kept only the in-frame ones, dropping some. The profile shows more than 2 million clones, over 85% of them singletons. Naive CD8 cells comprised CD45RO-negative, CCR7-positively selected cells, excluding terminally differentiated effector memory CD45RA+ cells. Material for sequencing was naive CD8+ T cells from PBMCs. The receptor was derived from a man between 18 and 29 years old in good health. Some clones in this sample may be carry-over from other donors' samples. The V gene is TRBV7-8, the J gene TRBJ2-3, with D unresolved. CDR3 coding DNA: TGTGCCAGCAGCTTAGAAGGGCCTCGCGGAGATACGCAGTATTTT. Translating it yields CASSLEGPRGDTQYF. Supplemented by reference TRBV7-8 and TRBJ2-3, the full variable domain reads GAGVSQSPRYKVAKRGQDVALRCDPISGHVSLFWYQQALGQGPEFLTYFQNEAQLDKSGLPSDRFFAERPEGSVSTLKIQRTQQEDSAVYLCASSLEGPRGDTQYFGPGTRLTVL.